A single sample is the source of the 2 T cell receptor beta chains below, sequenced in a study of shared clonotypes between healthy human individuals. The assay was immunoSEQ multiplex PCR, and TCRdb's table has in-frame clones only and misses some. Of some 1,400,000 clones listed, around 97% were seen once; the top ten hold about 1.2%. Material for sequencing was naive CD4+ T cells sorted from blood. Noted subset: CD45RA+ positively selected. Every receptor here comes from a young man in good health.

Turning to this clone: Different DNA sequences within this sample yield the same CDR3. The chain's CDR3 is CASSSLAGLYNEQFF. The CDR3 region has the DNA TGTGCCAGCAGTTCACTAGCGGGACTCTACAATGAGCAGTTCTTC. The genes are TRBV11-2 and TRBJ2-1; 10 nucleotides match TRBD2. The CDR3 contains 15 residues. The ends lost 6 bases at V and 3 bases at J; junction bases unmatched: 5. Looked up from germline, CDR1 is SGHAT and CDR2 is FQNNGV.

This clone occurred once. Other DNA sequences in the sample encode the same CDR3. V usage is TRBV7-2 and J usage is TRBJ2-1; 11 bases map to TRBD2. CDR1 is SGHTA, CDR2 FQGNSA, per germline. This CDR3 comprises 15 residues. Losses at the gene ends were 4 bases for V and 3 bases for J; bases not matched to a gene: 2. CDR3: CASSSTSGSYNEQFF. As DNA, the CDR3 is TGTGCCAGCAGCTCAACTAGCGGGAGCTACAATGAGCAGTTCTTC.